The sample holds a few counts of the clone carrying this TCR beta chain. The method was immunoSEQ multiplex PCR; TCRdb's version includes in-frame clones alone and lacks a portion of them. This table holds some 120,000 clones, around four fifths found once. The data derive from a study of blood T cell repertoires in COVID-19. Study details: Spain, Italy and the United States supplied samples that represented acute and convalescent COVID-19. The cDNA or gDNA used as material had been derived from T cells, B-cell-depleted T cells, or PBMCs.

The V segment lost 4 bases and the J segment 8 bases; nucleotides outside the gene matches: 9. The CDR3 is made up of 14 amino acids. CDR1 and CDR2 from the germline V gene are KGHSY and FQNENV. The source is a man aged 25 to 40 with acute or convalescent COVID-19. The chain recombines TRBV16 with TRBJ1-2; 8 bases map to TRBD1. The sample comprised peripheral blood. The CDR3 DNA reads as TGTGCCAGCAGCCGCGGGACAGGAGAGAGGGGCTACACCTTC. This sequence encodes CASSRGTGERGYTF.